This T cell receptor beta chain appears in the sequencing data of a study of persistence of HIV-infected CD4 T cells. The study, taken as a whole, reports: CMV- and Gag-responding cells had lower TCRbeta richness than CD3/CD28-responding cells.

The immunoSEQ assay was version 4, run in survey mode. Here immunoSEQ multiplex PCR was the method, and the copy in TCRdb shows in-frame clones only, minus some. The data contain approximately 36,000 clones, approximately 87% of them singletons. The CDR3 has 14 residues. The germline gives CDR1 MNHEY, CDR2 SVGAGI. V was trimmed by 6 bases and J by 0 bases, leaving 11 bases between them. Note on this clone: Its antigen is unknown.

Cells were stimulated with overlapping HIV-1 Gag 15-mer peptides. Memory cells lacking CD40L and CD69 with high CD45RO were sorted. Sequencing was performed on cultured CD4+ T cells from PBMCs, taken from a patient who received antiretroviral therapy. V usage is TRBV6-5 and J usage is TRBJ1-1; possible D gene TRBD1, 5 bases. This receptor was obtained from an adult with HIV. The donor label of this sample is uncertain. CDR3 nucleotide sequence: TGTGCCAGCAGAGCCATACAGGTGAACACTGAAGCTTTCTTT. Translating it yields CASRAIQVNTEAFF.